The source of this TCR beta chain is a study of T cells after yellow fever vaccination. Trimming stripped 0 bases from V and 2 bases from J, with 5 bases between. Germline lookup yields CDR1 SGHTA and CDR2 FQGNSA. The CDR3 spans 14 residues. Researchers made TCR cDNA using 5'RACE template switching, and this step added a universal primer site and UMIs. TCRdb redid the calling of the 5' RACE reads with MiXCR, one entry per CDR3 protein. The table has about 350,000 distinct CDR3 sequences, 7% to 10% seen once. Study-level findings and limits: The CD4 compartment and the CD8 compartment contained a small share of clonotypes in common.

This clonotype appeared a few times. Its antigen is not known. The material sequenced was PBMCs, taken around 45 days after the first yellow fever vaccination. The clonotype originates from a man younger than 35 who received the YFV17D yellow fever vaccine. This rearrangement joins TRBV7-2 to TRBJ2-1; unclear D gene. In nucleotides, the CDR3 is TGTGCCAGCAGCTTAGCCGTTACCTACAATGAGCAGTTCTTC. It yields the protein CASSLAVTYNEQFF.